Sequencing of this T cell receptor beta chain was carried out in a study of Ad26.COV2.S vaccination and SARS-CoV-2 variants. The assay was immunoSEQ multiplex PCR, and TCRdb's table has in-frame clones only and misses some. The profile shows 320,000 or so clones, 85% to 90% of them singletons. Treatment specified: about 20 received Ad26.COV2.S at low or high dose, single or two shots; five or six received placebo; per-sample allocation not given. Day 63 after the first vaccine or placebo injection was the time point for sampling. The length of the CDR3 is 14 residues. The V end lost 5 bases, the J end lost 1 base, and 11 bases lay between the germline ends. The V gene's germline CDR1 is LNHDA and CDR2 SQIVND (reference sequence).

This chain links TRBV19 with TRBJ1-1; D might be TRBD1 (5 bases). The clonotype comes from a person aged 18-60 years who received the Ad26.COV2.S COVID-19 vaccine or a placebo. Sequences were derived from peripheral blood, sampled in a trial of Ad26.COV2.S vaccine versus placebo. CDR3 region: CASSLDSSNTEAFF. For the CDR3, the DNA is TGTGCCAGTAGTCTCGACAGCTCGAACACTGAAGCTTTCTTT. Based on the CDR3 plus reference TRBV19 and TRBJ1-1, the full variable domain is DGGITQSPKYLFRKEGQNVTLSCEQNLNHDAMYWYRQDPGQGLRLIYYSQIVNDFQKGDIAEGYSVSREKKESFPLTVTSAQKNPTAFYLCASSLDSSNTEAFFGQGTRLTVV.